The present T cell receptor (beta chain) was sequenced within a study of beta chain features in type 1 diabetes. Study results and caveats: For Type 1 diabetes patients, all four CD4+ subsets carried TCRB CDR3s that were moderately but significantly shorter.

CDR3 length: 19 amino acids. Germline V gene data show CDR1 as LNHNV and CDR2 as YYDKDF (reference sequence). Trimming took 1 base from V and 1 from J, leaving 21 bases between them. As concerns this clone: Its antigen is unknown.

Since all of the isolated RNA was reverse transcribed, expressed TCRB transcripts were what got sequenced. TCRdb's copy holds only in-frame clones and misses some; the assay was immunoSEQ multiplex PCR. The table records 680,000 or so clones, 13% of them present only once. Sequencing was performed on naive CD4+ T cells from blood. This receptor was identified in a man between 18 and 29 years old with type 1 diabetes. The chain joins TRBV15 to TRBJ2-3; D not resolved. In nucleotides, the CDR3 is TGTGCCACCAGCAGAGTCGTCCTTTACAGTGGCGAACGCACAGATACGCAGTATTTT. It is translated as CATSRVVLYSGERTDTQYF.